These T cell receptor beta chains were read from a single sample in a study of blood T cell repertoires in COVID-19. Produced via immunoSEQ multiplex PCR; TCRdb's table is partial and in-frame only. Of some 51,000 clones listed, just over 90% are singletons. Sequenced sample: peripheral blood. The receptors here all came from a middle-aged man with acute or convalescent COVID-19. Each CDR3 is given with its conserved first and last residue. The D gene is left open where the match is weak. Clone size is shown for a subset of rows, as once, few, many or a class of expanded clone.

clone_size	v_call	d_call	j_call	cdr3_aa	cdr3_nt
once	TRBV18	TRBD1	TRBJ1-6	CASSPYAGTGGSPLHF	TGTGCCAGCTCACCATACGCCGGGACAGGGGGTTCACCCCTCCACTTT
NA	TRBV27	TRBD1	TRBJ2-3	CASSRRTGFANDPQYF	TGTGCCAGCAGTCGTCGGACAGGGTTCGCGAATGATCCGCAGTATTTT
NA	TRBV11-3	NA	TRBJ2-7	CARYYEQYF	TGTGCCAGATACTACGAGCAGTACTTC
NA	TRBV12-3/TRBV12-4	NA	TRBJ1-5	CASSWGFNQPQHF	TGTGCCAGCAGTTGGGGCTTCAATCAGCCCCAGCATTTT
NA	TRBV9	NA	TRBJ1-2	CASSSSSSNYGYTF	TGTGCCAGCAGCTCTAGTAGCTCTAACTATGGCTACACCTTC
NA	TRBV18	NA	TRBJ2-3	CASSPPGRATDTQYF	TGTGCCAGCTCACCACCGGGCAGGGCCACAGATACGCAGTATTTT
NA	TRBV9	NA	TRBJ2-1	CASSVGASGGNEQFF	TGTGCCAGCAGCGTAGGAGCGAGTGGCGGCAATGAGCAGTTCTTC
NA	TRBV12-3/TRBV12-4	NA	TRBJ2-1	CASSLLRVNEQFF	TGTGCCAGCAGTTTACTCAGGGTCAATGAGCAGTTCTTC
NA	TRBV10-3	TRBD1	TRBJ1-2	CAIRQGVGGYTF	TGTGCCATCAGGCAGGGGGTTGGTGGCTACACCTTC
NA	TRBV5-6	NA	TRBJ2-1	CASSPPLGGSSYNEQFF	TGTGCCAGCAGCCCTCCCCTCGGCGGAAGCTCCTACAATGAGCAGTTCTTC
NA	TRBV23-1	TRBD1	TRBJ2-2	CASSRPGTGRTGELFF	TGCGCCAGCAGTCGACCTGGGACAGGAAGAACCGGGGAGCTGTTTTTT
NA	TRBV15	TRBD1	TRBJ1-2	CATSGYSGQGGYGYTF	TGTGCCACCAGCGGTTACTCGGGACAGGGGGGCTATGGCTACACCTTC